This TCR beta chain derives from a study of glioma-infiltrating T cells after dendritic cell vaccination. For the study at large: Patients had newly diagnosed or recurrent glioblastoma and received dendritic cell vaccines.

The table came from immunoSEQ multiplex PCR; TCRdb's copy has only in-frame clones and leaves some out. Here the sample spans approximately 22,000 clones, 79% being singletons. V shed 5 bases, J shed 7 bases, and the junction held 5 bases outside the gene matches. Germline V gene lookup returns CDR1 LNHDA and CDR2 SQIVND (reference sequence). The CDR3 is 13 amino acids. The chain combines TRBV19 with TRBJ2-1; 7 bases line up with TRBD1. The receptor was isolated from a human donor with glioblastoma. The source was blood, collected before dendritic cell vaccination. Here the CDR3 reads CASSWTGENEQFF. The CDR3 nucleotides are TGTGCCAGTAGTTGGACAGGTGAGAATGAGCAGTTCTTC.